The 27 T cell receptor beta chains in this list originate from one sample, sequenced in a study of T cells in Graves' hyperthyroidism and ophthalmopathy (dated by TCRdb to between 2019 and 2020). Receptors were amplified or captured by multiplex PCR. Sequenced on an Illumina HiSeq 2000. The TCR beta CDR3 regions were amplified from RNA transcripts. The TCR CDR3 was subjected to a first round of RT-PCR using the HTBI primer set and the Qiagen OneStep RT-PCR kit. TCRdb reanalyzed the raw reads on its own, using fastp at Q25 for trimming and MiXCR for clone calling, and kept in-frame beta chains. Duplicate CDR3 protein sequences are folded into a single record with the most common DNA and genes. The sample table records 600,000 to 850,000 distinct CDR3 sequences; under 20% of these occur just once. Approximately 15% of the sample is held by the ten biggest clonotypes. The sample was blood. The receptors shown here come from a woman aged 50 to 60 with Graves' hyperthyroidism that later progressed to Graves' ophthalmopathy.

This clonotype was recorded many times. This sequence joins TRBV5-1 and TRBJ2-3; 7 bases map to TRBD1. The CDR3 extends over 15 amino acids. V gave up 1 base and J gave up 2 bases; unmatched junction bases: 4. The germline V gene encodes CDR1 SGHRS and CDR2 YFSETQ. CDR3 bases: TGCGCCAGCAGCTTGCGACAGGGCAACACAGATACGCAGTATTTT. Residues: CASSLRQGNTDTQYF.

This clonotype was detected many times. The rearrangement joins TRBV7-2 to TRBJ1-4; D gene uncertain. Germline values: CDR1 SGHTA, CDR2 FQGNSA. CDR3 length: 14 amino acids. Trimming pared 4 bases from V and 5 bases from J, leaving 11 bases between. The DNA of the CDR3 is TGTGCCAGCAGCTCCACCGGGATAAATGAAAAACTGTTTTTT. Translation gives CASSSTGINEKLFF.

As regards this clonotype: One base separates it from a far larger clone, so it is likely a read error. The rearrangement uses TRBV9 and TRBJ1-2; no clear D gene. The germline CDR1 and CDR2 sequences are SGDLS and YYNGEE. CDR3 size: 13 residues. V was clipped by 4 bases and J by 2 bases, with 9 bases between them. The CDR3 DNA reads TGTGCCAGCAGCCCGACACGGAACTATGGCTACACCTTC. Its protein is CASSPTRNYGYTF.

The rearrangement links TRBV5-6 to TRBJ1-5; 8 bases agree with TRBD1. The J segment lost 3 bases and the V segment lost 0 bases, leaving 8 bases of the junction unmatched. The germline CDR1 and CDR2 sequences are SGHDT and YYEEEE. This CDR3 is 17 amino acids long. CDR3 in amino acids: CASSLDEVTGVNQPQHF. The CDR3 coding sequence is TGTGCCAGCAGCTTGGATGAGGTGACAGGGGTCAATCAGCCCCAGCATTTT.

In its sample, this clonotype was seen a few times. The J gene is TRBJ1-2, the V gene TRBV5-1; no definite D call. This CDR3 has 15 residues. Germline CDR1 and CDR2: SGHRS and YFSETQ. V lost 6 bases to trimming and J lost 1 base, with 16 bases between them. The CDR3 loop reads CASNPAGPLNYGYTF. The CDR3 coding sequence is TGCGCCAGCAATCCCGCCGGGCCCCTTAACTATGGCTACACCTTC.

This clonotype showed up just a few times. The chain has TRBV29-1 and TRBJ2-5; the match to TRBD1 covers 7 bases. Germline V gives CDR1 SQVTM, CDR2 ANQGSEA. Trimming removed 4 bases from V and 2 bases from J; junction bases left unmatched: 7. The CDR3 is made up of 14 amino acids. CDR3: CSVARRGQQETQYF. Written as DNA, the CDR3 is TGCAGCGTTGCGCGAAGGGGACAGCAAGAGACCCAGTACTTC.

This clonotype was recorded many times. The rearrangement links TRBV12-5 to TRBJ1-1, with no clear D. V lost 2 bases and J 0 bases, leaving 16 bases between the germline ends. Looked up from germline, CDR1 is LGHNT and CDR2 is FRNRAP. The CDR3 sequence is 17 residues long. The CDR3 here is CASGLPHGGMVNTEAFF. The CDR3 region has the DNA TGTGCTAGTGGTTTGCCCCACGGTGGGATGGTGAACACTGAAGCTTTCTTT.

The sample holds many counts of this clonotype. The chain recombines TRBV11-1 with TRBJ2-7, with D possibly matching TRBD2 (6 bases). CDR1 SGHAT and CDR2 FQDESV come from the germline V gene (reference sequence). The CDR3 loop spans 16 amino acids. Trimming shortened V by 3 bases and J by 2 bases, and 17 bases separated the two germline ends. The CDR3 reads CASSLDYLSLPYEQYF. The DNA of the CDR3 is TGTGCCAGCAGCTTGGACTACCTATCCCTTCCCTACGAGCAGTACTTC.

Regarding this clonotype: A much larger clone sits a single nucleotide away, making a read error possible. CDR3 loop: CANSPDPDVTYEQYF. CDR3 coding DNA: TGCGCCAACAGCCCCGACCCGGACGTAACCTACGAGCAGTACTTC. This chain links TRBV5-1 with TRBJ2-7; D is unclear. Germline V lookup: CDR1 SGHRS, CDR2 YFSETQ. The CDR3 has 15 residues.

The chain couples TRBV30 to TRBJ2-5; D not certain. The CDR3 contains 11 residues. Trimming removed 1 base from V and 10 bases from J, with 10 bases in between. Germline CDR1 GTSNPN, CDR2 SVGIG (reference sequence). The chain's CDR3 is CAWSGRWYQYF. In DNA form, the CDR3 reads TGTGCCTGGAGTGGAAGGTGGTACCAGTACTTC.

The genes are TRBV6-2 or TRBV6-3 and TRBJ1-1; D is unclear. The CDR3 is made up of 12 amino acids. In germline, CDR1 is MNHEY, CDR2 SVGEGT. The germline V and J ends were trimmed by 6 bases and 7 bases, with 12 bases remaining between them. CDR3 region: CASSGPVGEAFF. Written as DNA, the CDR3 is TGTGCCAGCAGCGGGCCGGTCGGTGAAGCTTTCTTT.

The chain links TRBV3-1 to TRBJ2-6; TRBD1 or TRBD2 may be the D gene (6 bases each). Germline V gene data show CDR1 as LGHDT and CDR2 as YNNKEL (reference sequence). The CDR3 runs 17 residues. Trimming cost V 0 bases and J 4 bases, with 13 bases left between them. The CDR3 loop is CASSQEAPGAGANVLTF. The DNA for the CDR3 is TGTGCCAGCAGCCAAGAAGCACCGGGGGCAGGGGCCAACGTCCTGACTTTC. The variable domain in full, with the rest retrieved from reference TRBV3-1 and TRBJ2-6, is DTAVSQTPKYLVTQMGNDKSIKCEQNLGHDTMYWYKQDSKKFLKIMFSYNNKELIINETVPNRFSPKSPDKAHLNLHINSLELGDSAVYFCASSQEAPGAGANVLTFGAGSRLTVL.

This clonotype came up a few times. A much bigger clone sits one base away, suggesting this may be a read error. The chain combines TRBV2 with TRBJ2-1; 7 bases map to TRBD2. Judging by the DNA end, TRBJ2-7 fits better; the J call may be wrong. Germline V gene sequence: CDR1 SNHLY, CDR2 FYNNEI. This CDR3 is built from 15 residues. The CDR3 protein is CASSVSGGSYNEQYF. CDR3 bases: TGTGCCAGCAGTGTCTCGGGGGGTAGTTACAATGAGCAGTACTTC.

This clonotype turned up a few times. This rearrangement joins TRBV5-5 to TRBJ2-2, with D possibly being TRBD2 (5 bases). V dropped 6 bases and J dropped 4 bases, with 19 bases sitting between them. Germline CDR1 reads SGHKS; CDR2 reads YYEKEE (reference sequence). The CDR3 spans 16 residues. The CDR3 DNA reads TGTGCCAGCATCCGGGGTGACGGGCCTACCACCGGGGAGCTGTTTTTT. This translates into CASIRGDGPTTGELFF.

The DNA of the CDR3 is TGTGCCACCTGGGACAGGGACCAACAAGAGACCCAGTACTTC. Amino acids: CATWDRDQQETQYF. The chain uses TRBV6-2 or TRBV6-3 and TRBJ2-5, with 9 nucleotides matching TRBD1. The J segment lost 2 bases and the V segment lost 10 bases, leaving 8 bases of the junction unmatched. The germline gives CDR1 MNHEY, CDR2 SVGEGT. This CDR3 is 14 amino acids long.

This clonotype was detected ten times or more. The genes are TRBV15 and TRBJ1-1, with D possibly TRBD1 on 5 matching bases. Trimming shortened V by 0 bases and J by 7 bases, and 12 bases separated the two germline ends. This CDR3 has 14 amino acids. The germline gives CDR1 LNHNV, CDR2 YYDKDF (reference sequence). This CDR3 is CATSRETVRGEAFF. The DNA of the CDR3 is TGTGCCACCAGCAGAGAGACAGTAAGGGGTGAAGCTTTCTTT.

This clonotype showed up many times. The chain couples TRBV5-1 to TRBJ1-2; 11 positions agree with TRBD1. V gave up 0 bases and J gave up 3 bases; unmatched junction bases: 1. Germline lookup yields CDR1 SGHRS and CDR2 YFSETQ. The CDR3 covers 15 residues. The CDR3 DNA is TGCGCCAGCAGCTTGGAGGGACAGGGGGACTATGGCTACACCTTC. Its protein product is CASSLEGQGDYGYTF.

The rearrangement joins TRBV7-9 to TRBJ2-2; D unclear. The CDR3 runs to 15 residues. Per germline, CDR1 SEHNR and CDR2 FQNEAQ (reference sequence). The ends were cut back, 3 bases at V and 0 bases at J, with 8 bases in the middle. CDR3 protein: CASSFTQSNTGELFF. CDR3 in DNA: TGTGCCAGCAGCTTCACACAGTCGAACACCGGGGAGCTGTTTTTT.

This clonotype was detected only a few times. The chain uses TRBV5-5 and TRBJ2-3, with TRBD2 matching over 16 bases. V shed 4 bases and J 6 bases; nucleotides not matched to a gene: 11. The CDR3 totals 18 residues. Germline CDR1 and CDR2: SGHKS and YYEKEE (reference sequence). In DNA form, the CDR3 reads TGTGCCAGCAGCCATGGCGGGACTAGCGGGGGGGCGGCGGATACGCAGTATTTT. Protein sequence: CASSHGGTSGGAADTQYF. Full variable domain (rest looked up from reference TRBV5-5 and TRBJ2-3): DAGVTQSPTHLIKTRGQQVTLRCSPISGHKSVSWYQQVLGQGPQFIFQYYEKEERGRGNFPDRFSARQFPNYSSELNVNALLLGDSALYLCASSHGGTSGGAADTQYFGPGTRLTVL.

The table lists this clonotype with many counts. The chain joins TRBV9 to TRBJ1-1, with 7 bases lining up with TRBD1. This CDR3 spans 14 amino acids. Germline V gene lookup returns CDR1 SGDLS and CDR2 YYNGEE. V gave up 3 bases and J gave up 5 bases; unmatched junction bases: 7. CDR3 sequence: CASSGQTGWTEAFF. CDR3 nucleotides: TGTGCCAGCAGCGGGCAGACAGGGTGGACTGAAGCTTTCTTT.

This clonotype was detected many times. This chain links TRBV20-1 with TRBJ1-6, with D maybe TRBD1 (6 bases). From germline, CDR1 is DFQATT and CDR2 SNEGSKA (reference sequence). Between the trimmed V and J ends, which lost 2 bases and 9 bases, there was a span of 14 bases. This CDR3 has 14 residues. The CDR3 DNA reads TGCAGTGCTAGATTTGCGGACAGAGGTTCACCCCTCCACTTT. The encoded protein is CSARFADRGSPLHF.

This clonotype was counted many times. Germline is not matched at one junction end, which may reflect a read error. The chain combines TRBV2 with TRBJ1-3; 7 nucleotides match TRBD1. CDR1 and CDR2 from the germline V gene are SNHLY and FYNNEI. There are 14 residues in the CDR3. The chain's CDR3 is CASSEDRVRHTIYF. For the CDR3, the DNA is TGTGCCAGCAGCGAAGACAGGGTTCGACACACCATATATTTT.

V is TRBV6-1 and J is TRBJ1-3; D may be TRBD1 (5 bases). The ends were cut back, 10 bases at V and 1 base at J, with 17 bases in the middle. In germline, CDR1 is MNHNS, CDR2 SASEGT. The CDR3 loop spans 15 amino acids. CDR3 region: CAISPTDKSGNTIYF. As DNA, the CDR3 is TGTGCCATCAGCCCTACGGACAAGTCTGGAAACACCATATATTTT.

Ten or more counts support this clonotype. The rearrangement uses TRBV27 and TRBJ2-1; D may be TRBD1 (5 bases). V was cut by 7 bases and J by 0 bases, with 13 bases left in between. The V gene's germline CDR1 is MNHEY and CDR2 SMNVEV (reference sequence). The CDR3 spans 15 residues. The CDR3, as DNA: TGTGCCAGCACAAGGACAAGAGGCTCCTACAATGAGCAGTTCTTC. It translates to CASTRTRGSYNEQFF.

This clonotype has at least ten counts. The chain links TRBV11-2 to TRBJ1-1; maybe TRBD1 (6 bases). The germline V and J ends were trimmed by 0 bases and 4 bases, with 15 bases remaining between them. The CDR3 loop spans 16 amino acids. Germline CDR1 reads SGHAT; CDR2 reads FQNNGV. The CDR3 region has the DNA TGTGCCAGCAGCTTAGATGGGGGCGCTTCGGGCACTGAAGCTTTCTTT. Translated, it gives CASSLDGGASGTEAFF. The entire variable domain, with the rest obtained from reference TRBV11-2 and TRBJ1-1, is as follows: EAGVAQSPRYKIIEKRQSVAFWCNPISGHATLYWYQQILGQGPKLLIQFQNNGVVDDSQLPKDRFSAERLKGVDSTLKIQPAKLEDSAVYLCASSLDGGASGTEAFFGQGTRLTVV.

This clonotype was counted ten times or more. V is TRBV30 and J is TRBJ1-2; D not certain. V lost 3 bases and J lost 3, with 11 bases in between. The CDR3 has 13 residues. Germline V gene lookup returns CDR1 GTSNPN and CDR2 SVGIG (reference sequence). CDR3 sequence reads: CAWRPAGHYGYTF. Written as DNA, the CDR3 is TGTGCCTGGAGGCCCGCCGGGCACTATGGCTACACCTTC.

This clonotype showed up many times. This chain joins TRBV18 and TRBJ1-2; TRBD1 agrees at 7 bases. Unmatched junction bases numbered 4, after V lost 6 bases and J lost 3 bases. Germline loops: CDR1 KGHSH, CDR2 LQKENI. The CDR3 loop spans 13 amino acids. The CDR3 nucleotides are TGTGCCAGCTCCCTCGGGACAGACTATGGCTACACCTTC. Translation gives CASSLGTDYGYTF. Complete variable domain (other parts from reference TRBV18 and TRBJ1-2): NAGVMQNPRHLVRRRGQEARLRCSPMKGHSHVYWYRQLPEEGLKFMVYLQKENIIDESGMPKERFSAEFPKEGPSILRIQQVVRGDSAAYFCASSLGTDYGYTFGSGTRLTVV.